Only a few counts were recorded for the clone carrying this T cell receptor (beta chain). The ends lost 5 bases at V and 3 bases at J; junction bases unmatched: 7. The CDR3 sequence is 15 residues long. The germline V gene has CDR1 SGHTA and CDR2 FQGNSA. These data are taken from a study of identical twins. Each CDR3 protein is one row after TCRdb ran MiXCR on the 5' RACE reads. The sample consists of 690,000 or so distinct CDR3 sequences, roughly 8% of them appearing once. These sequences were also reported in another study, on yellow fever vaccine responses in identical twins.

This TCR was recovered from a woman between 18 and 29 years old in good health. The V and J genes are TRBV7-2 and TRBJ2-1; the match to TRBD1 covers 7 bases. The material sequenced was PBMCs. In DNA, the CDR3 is TGTGCCAGCAGCGACCCGACAGGGATCTACAATGAGCAGTTCTTC. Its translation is CASSDPTGIYNEQFF.